This T cell receptor beta chain derives from a study of T cells in localized non-small cell lung cancer. Study-level points and caveats: Of the top 100 tumor clones, median approximately 60 were in adjacent lung, 25 to 35 among its top 100. Exceeding tumor, uninvolved adjacent lung had the highest T cell clonality.

Points on this clone: No antigen is known for it.

Here immunoSEQ multiplex PCR was the method, and the copy in TCRdb shows in-frame clones only, minus some. The sample shows roughly 34,000 clones, around 84% of them seen only once. V lost 3 bases, J lost 6 bases, and 11 bases lay in between. The CDR3 totals 13 residues. CDR1 and CDR2 from the germline V gene are MNHNS and SASEGT. The genes are TRBV6-1 and TRBJ1-2; D gene uncertain. The sequencing here drew on peripheral blood, taken before any cancer treatment. The receptor comes from a male donor older than 55 with stage II squamous cell lung carcinoma. The CDR3 loop is CASSEGKRDGYTF. The DNA of the CDR3 is TGTGCCAGCAGTGAGGGGAAAAGGGATGGCTACACCTTC.